These 14 T cell receptor beta chains originate from one sample sequenced in a study of shared clonotypes between healthy human individuals. The table came from immunoSEQ multiplex PCR; TCRdb's copy has only in-frame clones and leaves some out. The data hold more than 2,000,000 clones, with just over 90% observed a single time. The sample consisted of naive CD4+ T cells from PBMCs. The sample's subset: CD45RA+ positively selected. These receptors came from a man aged 18 to 30 in good health. Some clones in this sample may be carry-over from other donors' samples.

This chain connects TRBV18 to TRBJ1-1, with 10 nucleotides matching TRBD1. The junction had 8 bases not matched to a gene; V was cut back by 3 bases and J by 7 bases. CDR1 and CDR2 (germline): KGHSH, LQKENI. The CDR3 is 15 residues long. In DNA, the CDR3 is TGTGCCAGCTCACCTTGGGACAGGGGAACCTTTGAAGCTTTCTTT. Amino acids: CASSPWDRGTFEAFF.

This chain uses TRBV6-5 with TRBJ1-4, with TRBD1 as a possible D gene (5 bases). Germline CDR1 reads MNHEY; CDR2 reads SVGAGI. The CDR3 has 14 amino acids. V lost 6 bases and J 7 bases, leaving 15 bases between the germline ends. In nucleotides, the CDR3 is TGTGCCAGCAGCCCCTGGGGACTCGGTGAAAAACTGTTTTTT. Translation gives CASSPWGLGEKLFF.

In this sample, this clone turned up a few times. The V gene is TRBV9, the J gene TRBJ2-2; the D is unclear. CDR3 length: 15 amino acids. Trimming took 1 base from V and 5 from J, leaving 12 bases between them. Per the germline V gene, CDR1 is SGDLS and CDR2 is YYNGEE. The CDR3 DNA is TGTGCCAGCAGCGTAAGGTCGCGAAGTACCGGGGAGCTGTTTTTT. Protein sequence: CASSVRSRSTGELFF.

The chain is built from TRBV2 and TRBJ2-7; TRBD2 is a possible D gene (7 bases). The CDR3 sequence is 15 residues long. The V gene lost 11 bases and the J gene lost 2 bases, with 22 bases spanning the gap. Germline assignment: CDR1 SNHLY and CDR2 FYNNEI. The CDR3 DNA is TGTGCCGGATCGGCGCGGGGGCCTAGACCCTACGAGCAGTACTTC. This encodes CAGSARGPRPYEQYF.

The chain couples TRBV5-4 to TRBJ2-1; 9 nucleotides match TRBD2. Per germline, CDR1 SGHNT and CDR2 YYREEE (reference sequence). This CDR3 has 19 residues. V lost 4 bases to trimming and J lost 6 bases; unmatched junction nucleotides: 20. This CDR3 is CASSLRRASGIGSSNEQFF. CDR3 coding DNA: TGTGCCAGCAGCCTACGCCGGGCTAGCGGGATAGGATCTTCCAATGAGCAGTTCTTC.

This clone appeared once. The V gene is TRBV27, the J gene TRBJ2-7, with TRBD1 matching over 9 bases. There are 14 residues in the CDR3. Germline CDR1 and CDR2: MNHEY and SMNVEV (reference sequence). V was pared by 10 bases and J by 2 bases, with 9 bases of the junction left unmatched. The CDR3 region is CAISPGQGPYEQYF. CDR3 in DNA: TGTGCCATCTCCCCGGGACAGGGACCCTACGAGCAGTACTTC.

The chain recombines TRBV5-4 with TRBJ1-1, with D possibly matching TRBD1 (6 bases). Per the germline V gene, CDR1 is SGHNT and CDR2 is YYREEE (reference sequence). The CDR3 covers 14 residues. The V end lost 2 bases, the J end lost 1 base, and 9 bases lay between the germline ends. The CDR3 sequence: CASSFTGRNTEAFF. CDR3 DNA sequence: TGTGCCAGCAGCTTTACAGGGAGGAACACTGAAGCTTTCTTT. Complete variable domain (other parts from reference TRBV5-4 and TRBJ1-1): ETGVTQSPTHLIKTRGQQVTLRCSSQSGHNTVSWYQQALGQGPQFIFQYYREEENGRGNFPPRFSGLQFPNYSSELNVNALELDDSALYLCASSFTGRNTEAFFGQGTRLTVV.

The rearrangement links TRBV27 to TRBJ1-3; D is unclear. V was pared by 3 bases and J by 0 bases, with 12 bases between. The CDR3 is 16 amino acids. CDR1 is MNHEY, CDR2 SMNVEV, per germline (reference sequence). As DNA, the CDR3 is TGTGCCAGCAGTTTCAACACGGCGAGCTCTGGAAACACCATATATTTT. Translation: CASSFNTASSGNTIYF.

Turning to this clone: Distinct nucleotide sequences in the sample also encode this CDR3. The chain links TRBV28 to TRBJ2-7, with 9 bases that match TRBD1. J was trimmed by 3 bases and V by 3 bases; bases with no gene match: 3. Germline CDR1 and CDR2: MDHEN and SYDVKM. The length of the CDR3 is 14 residues. CDR3 loop: CASSFTGGGYEQYF. The CDR3 nucleotides read TGTGCCAGCAGTTTTACAGGGGGCGGCTACGAGCAGTACTTC.

The chain has TRBV6-1 and TRBJ2-7; no reliable D call. Germline assignment: CDR1 MNHNS and CDR2 SASEGT. V gave up 6 bases and J gave up 0 bases, with 15 bases separating them. The CDR3 runs to 15 residues. As DNA, the CDR3 is TGTGCCAGCAGCTCAAGCAAGTTCCTCTCCTACGAGCAGTACTTC. It codes for CASSSSKFLSYEQYF.

As for this clone: Other DNA sequences in the sample encode the same CDR3. The chain has TRBV5-1 and TRBJ2-1; no clear D. V was pared by 0 bases and J by 0 bases, with 7 bases between. The CDR3 contains 15 residues. The germline V gene encodes CDR1 SGHRS and CDR2 YFSETQ. The CDR3 is CASSLGYSSYNEQFF. Here the CDR3 DNA reads TGCGCCAGCAGCTTGGGGTACAGCTCCTACAATGAGCAGTTCTTC.

The V gene is TRBV7-3, the J gene TRBJ2-5; D is undetermined. Trimming left V 4 bases short and J 4 bases short, with 16 bases between. Germline V gene sequence: CDR1 SGHTA, CDR2 FQGTGA. The CDR3 runs 15 residues. This CDR3 reads CASSSLAQRRETQYF. CDR3 DNA: TGTGCCAGCAGCTCCTTGGCTCAGAGACGAGAGACCCAGTACTTC.

The V and J genes are TRBV5-4 and TRBJ2-7, with D perhaps matching TRBD1 (5 bases). The germline V gene encodes CDR1 SGHNT and CDR2 YYREEE (reference sequence). This CDR3 contains 12 residues. The ends were cut back, 0 bases at V and 6 bases at J, with 7 bases in the middle. DNA for the CDR3: TGTGCCAGCAGCTTGGGCAGGGTCGAGCAGTACTTC. Encoded protein: CASSLGRVEQYF.

The gene calls are TRBV5-1 and TRBJ2-5, with D hard to call. The V gene lost 4 bases and the J gene lost 4 bases, with 17 bases spanning the gap. CDR1 is SGHRS, CDR2 YFSETQ, per germline. The CDR3 has 15 amino acids. The CDR3 nucleotides are TGCGCCAGCAGCCCTCGGGCTCAAGGACGAGAGACCCAGTACTTC. Amino acid sequence: CASSPRAQGRETQYF.